These 32 T cell receptor beta chains came from one sample sequenced in a study of PD-1 blockade in mismatch repair-deficient tumors. Assay used: immunoSEQ multiplex PCR; TCRdb lists only in-frame clones, some missing. Of just under 80,000 clones in the sample, roughly 80% were seen once. The sequencing here drew on peripheral blood, taken 44 weeks after starting pembrolizumab. These receptors all stem from an adult with mismatch repair-deficient cancer.

This chain links TRBV5-1 with TRBJ2-2; D is ambiguous. V lost 4 bases, J lost 7 bases, and 14 bases lay in between. The CDR3 has 14 amino acids. The germline CDR1 and CDR2 sequences are SGHRS and YFSETQ. This chain's CDR3 is CASSPWLSDGELFF. As DNA, the CDR3 is TGCGCCAGCAGCCCGTGGTTGTCCGACGGGGAGCTGTTTTTT. Complete variable domain (other parts from reference TRBV5-1 and TRBJ2-2): KAGVTQTPRYLIKTRGQQVTLSCSPISGHRSVSWYQQTPGQGLQFLFEYFSETQRNKGNFPGRFSGRQFSNSRSEMNVSTLELGDSALYLCASSPWLSDGELFFGEGSRLTVL.

This clone occurred a few times. The J gene is TRBJ2-6, the V gene TRBV4-1; D remains ambiguous. The CDR3 is made up of 15 amino acids. With 0 bases removed from V and 0 bases from J, the gap between germline ends came to 3 bases. Germline V gene data show CDR1 as MGHRA and CDR2 as YSYEKL. The DNA for the CDR3 is TGCGCCAGCAGCCAAGAAGGCTCTGGGGCCAACGTCCTGACTTTC. It specifies CASSQEGSGANVLTF.

This clone was counted a few times. The chain recombines TRBV10-3 with TRBJ1-2; 8 nucleotides match TRBD1. V gave up 6 bases and J gave up 5 bases; unmatched junction bases: 5. The V gene's germline CDR1 is ENHRY and CDR2 SYGVKD. This CDR3 is 13 amino acids long. The CDR3 protein is CAIRDRDSYGYTF. CDR3 DNA sequence: TGTGCCATCAGGGACAGGGACTCGTATGGCTACACCTTC.

The chain recombines TRBV10-3 with TRBJ2-7; possibly TRBD1 for D (5 bases). Germline loops: CDR1 ENHRY, CDR2 SYGVKD. The CDR3 spans 14 residues. V dropped 4 bases and J dropped 2 bases, with 12 bases sitting between them. The CDR3 DNA reads TGTGCCATCAGTGGGGCAGCAGGGCCCTACGAGCAGTACTTC. Translating gives CAISGAAGPYEQYF.

The chain links TRBV7-2 to TRBJ1-5; possible D gene TRBD1, 5 bases. The V end lost 1 base, the J end lost 9 bases, and 13 bases lay between the germline ends. This CDR3 comprises 14 residues. In germline, CDR1 is SGHTA, CDR2 FQGNSA. CDR3 in amino acids: CASSLGGERSPQHF. The CDR3 region has the DNA TGTGCCAGCAGCTTAGGGGGGGAACGTTCGCCCCAGCATTTT.

The chain carries TRBV5-1 and TRBJ2-2; TRBD1 aligns across 8 bases. V was clipped by 4 bases and J by 5 bases; unmatched bases: 4. CDR1 and CDR2 (germline): SGHRS, YFSETQ. The CDR3 runs 14 residues. Written as DNA, the CDR3 is TGCGCCAGCAGCGCCGGACAGGGAACCGGGGAGCTGTTTTTT. It specifies CASSAGQGTGELFF.

The V and J genes are TRBV4-1 and TRBJ2-2, with 10 bases aligning to TRBD2. With V trimmed by 1 base and J by 7 bases, 6 bases remained unmatched. Germline CDR1 reads MGHRA; CDR2 reads YSYEKL. The CDR3 contains 16 residues. CDR3: CASSQAASGSNGELFF. CDR3 sequence (DNA): TGCGCCAGCAGCCAAGCGGCTAGCGGGAGTAACGGGGAGCTGTTTTTT.

V usage is TRBV7-2 and J usage is TRBJ2-1; 10 bases fit TRBD2. The CDR3 spans 16 residues. V lost 4 bases and J lost 4; bases outside the gene matches: 7. Germline V gene lookup returns CDR1 SGHTA and CDR2 FQGNSA. CDR3 residues: CASSSTSGIGYNEQFF. The CDR3 nucleotides are TGTGCCAGCAGCTCTACTAGCGGGATAGGATACAATGAGCAGTTCTTC.

The V call is TRBV5-1, the J call TRBJ2-7; 13 bases align to TRBD2. In germline, CDR1 is SGHRS, CDR2 YFSETQ. V shed 4 bases, J shed 5 bases, and the junction held 6 bases outside the gene matches. This CDR3 is built from 15 residues. CDR3 sequence reads: CASSALGLAGDEQYF. The CDR3 nucleotides are TGCGCCAGCAGCGCCCTCGGACTAGCGGGAGACGAGCAGTACTTC.

This chain links TRBV11-2 with TRBJ1-2; D is ambiguous. In germline, CDR1 is SGHAT, CDR2 FQNNGV. This CDR3 region has 19 residues. Trimming stripped 4 bases from V and 0 bases from J, with 24 bases between. Here the CDR3 reads CASSYGPARVERANYGYTF. The CDR3 DNA follows: TGTGCCAGCAGCTACGGGCCGGCTAGGGTCGAAAGAGCTAACTATGGCTACACCTTC. Based on the CDR3 plus reference TRBV11-2 and TRBJ1-2, the full variable domain is EAGVAQSPRYKIIEKRQSVAFWCNPISGHATLYWYQQILGQGPKLLIQFQNNGVVDDSQLPKDRFSAERLKGVDSTLKIQPAKLEDSAVYLCASSYGPARVERANYGYTFGSGTRLTVV.

The V call is TRBV5-1, the J call TRBJ2-5; the D is unclear. V was cut by 3 bases and J by 1 base, with 7 bases left in between. Germline loops: CDR1 SGHRS, CDR2 YFSETQ. This CDR3 contains 13 residues. CDR3: CASSSWVQETQYF. For the CDR3, the DNA is TGCGCCAGCAGCTCCTGGGTCCAAGAGACCCAGTACTTC.

V and J are TRBV29-1 and TRBJ1-1; D is unresolved. The CDR3 runs to 13 residues. V dropped 2 bases and J dropped 0 bases, with 7 bases sitting between them. Germline CDR1 SQVTM, CDR2 ANQGSEA. Here the CDR3 reads CSVESGMNTEAFF. The CDR3 DNA reads TGCAGCGTTGAATCAGGTATGAACACTGAAGCTTTCTTT.

The gene calls are TRBV5-1 and TRBJ1-2; TRBD1 is a possible D gene (6 bases). Per germline, CDR1 SGHRS and CDR2 YFSETQ. V was shortened by 7 bases and J by 7 bases, with 17 bases between the two germline ends. The CDR3 totals 13 residues. Here the CDR3 reads CASGYRDGGGYTF. Written as DNA, the CDR3 is TGCGCCAGCGGCTACAGGGACGGGGGTGGCTACACCTTC.

In its sample, this clone was seen once. The gene calls are TRBV6-5 and TRBJ2-5, with TRBD2 as a possible D gene (6 bases). Trimming took off 4 bases at V and 5 bases at J, with 17 bases between the two ends. This CDR3 contains 15 residues. Germline loops: CDR1 MNHEY, CDR2 SVGAGI. The CDR3 DNA follows: TGTGCCAGCAGTTGGCGCCGGGGCGGAGGGGAGACCCAGTACTTC. Translating gives CASSWRRGGGETQYF.

This chain uses TRBV19 with TRBJ2-1; TRBD2 aligns across 11 bases. The CDR3 runs to 13 residues. Trimming cost V 5 bases and J 7 bases; bases outside gene matches: 1. The germline gives CDR1 LNHDA, CDR2 SQIVND (reference sequence). CDR3 in DNA: TGTGCCAGTAGTTCTAGCGGGAGGAATGAGCAGTTCTTC. The encoded protein is CASSSSGRNEQFF.

The J gene is TRBJ2-7, the V gene TRBV4-3; 8 bases line up with TRBD2. CDR3 length: 14 residues. CDR1 is LGHNA, CDR2 YSLEER, per germline. V lost 9 bases to trimming and J lost 0 bases; unmatched junction nucleotides: 7. The CDR3 is CASSRGTSSYEQYF. In nucleotides, the CDR3 is TGCGCCAGTTCCCGAGGGACTAGCTCCTACGAGCAGTACTTC.

The rearrangement links TRBV21-1 to TRBJ2-7; TRBD2 was called by the table and not checked on the DNA. TRBV21-1 is a documented pseudogene. This CDR3 has 15 residues. The CDR3, as DNA: TGTGCCAGCAGCAAAGTGGAGGGTTTGGGCTGCGAGCAGTACTTC. The encoded protein is CASSKVEGLGCEQYF.

This chain connects TRBV4-3 to TRBJ1-2, with D unresolved. CDR1 is LGHNA and CDR2 is YSLEER in the germline V gene. Trimming cost V 0 bases and J 5 bases, with 13 bases left between them. This CDR3 contains 15 residues. In nucleotides, the CDR3 is TGCGCCAGCAGCCAAGACAAAAACCCCGCTTATGGCTACACCTTC. It yields the protein CASSQDKNPAYGYTF.

The J gene is TRBJ2-2, the V gene TRBV5-4, with a tentative D call TRBD1 (7 bases). This CDR3 contains 15 residues. Trimming shortened V by 3 bases and J by 5 bases, and 14 bases separated the two germline ends. CDR1 is SGHNT and CDR2 is YYREEE in the germline V gene (reference sequence). The CDR3 nucleotides are TGTGCCAGCAGCTCACAGGGGCGGGAAACCGGGGAGCTGTTTTTT. This sequence encodes CASSSQGRETGELFF.

The V gene is TRBV11-2, the J gene TRBJ2-7, with D possibly TRBD2 on 6 matching bases. Per germline, CDR1 SGHAT and CDR2 FQNNGV. With 5 bases removed from V and 1 base from J, the gap between germline ends came to 15 bases. The CDR3 spans 15 residues. The CDR3 region is CASSLTPGLSYEQYF. CDR3 in DNA: TGTGCCAGCAGCCTCACCCCCGGACTATCCTACGAGCAGTACTTC.

This clone was observed a handful of times. J is TRBJ1-4 and V is TRBV7-3; D gene ambiguous. Germline CDR1 is SGHTA and CDR2 is FQGTGA. V lost 5 bases, J lost 2 bases, and 9 bases lay in between. The length of the CDR3 is 14 residues. CDR3 amino acids: CASSPTRTNEKLFF. CDR3 in DNA: TGTGCCAGCAGCCCCACGCGGACTAATGAAAAACTGTTTTTT.

V and J are TRBV6-1 and TRBJ2-7, with D possibly being TRBD1 (6 bases). V dropped 2 bases and J dropped 4 bases, with 9 bases sitting between them. CDR3 length equals 13 residues. CDR1 and CDR2 from the germline V gene are MNHNS and SASEGT. The CDR3 coding sequence is TGTGCCAGCAGTGAAAACAGGGTATACGAGCAGTACTTC. Translation: CASSENRVYEQYF.

This rearrangement joins TRBV11-2 to TRBJ2-7; 9 positions match TRBD2. V shed 0 bases and J 1 base; nucleotides not matched to a gene: 13. In germline, CDR1 is SGHAT, CDR2 FQNNGV. This CDR3 has 19 residues. This CDR3 is CASSLEGPSGNLISYEQYF. CDR3 DNA sequence: TGTGCCAGCAGCTTAGAAGGGCCTAGCGGGAACCTAATTTCCTACGAGCAGTACTTC.

CDR3 protein: CASSEAGQQPANEQFF. CDR3 DNA sequence: TGTGCCAGCAGTGAAGCGGGGCAGCAACCTGCTAATGAGCAGTTCTTC. The chain is built from TRBV6-1 and TRBJ2-1; possibly TRBD1 for D (5 bases). This CDR3 has 16 residues. The germline V and J ends were trimmed by 0 bases and 7 bases, with 16 bases remaining between them. Germline V gene lookup returns CDR1 MNHNS and CDR2 SASEGT.

The genes are TRBV19 and TRBJ2-5; perhaps D is TRBD1 or TRBD2 (5 bases each). Germline loops: CDR1 LNHDA, CDR2 SQIVND (reference sequence). The CDR3 consists of 16 residues. The germline V and J ends were trimmed by 1 base and 2 bases, with 14 bases remaining between them. CDR3 protein: CASSIVVGDRQETQYF. CDR3 coding DNA: TGTGCCAGTAGTATAGTAGTGGGGGATAGACAAGAGACCCAGTACTTC. Full variable domain (outside the CDR3, taken from reference TRBV19 and TRBJ2-5): DGGITQSPKYLFRKEGQNVTLSCEQNLNHDAMYWYRQDPGQGLRLIYYSQIVNDFQKGDIAEGYSVSREKKESFPLTVTSAQKNPTAFYLCASSIVVGDRQETQYFGPGTRLLVL.

V and J are TRBV7-9 and TRBJ2-1, with 7 bases matching TRBD1. Germline V gene lookup returns CDR1 SEHNR and CDR2 FQNEAQ (reference sequence). This CDR3 has 14 residues. The J segment lost 6 bases and the V segment lost 11 bases, leaving 13 bases of the junction unmatched. This CDR3 is CAGCGQGVCNEQFF. CDR3 sequence (DNA): TGTGCCGGCTGTGGGCAGGGGGTGTGCAATGAGCAGTTCTTC.

In DNA, the CDR3 is TGTGCCAGCAGCCCCTCACATTTTGGTGGTGAAAAACTGTTTTTT. It translates to CASSPSHFGGEKLFF. This chain joins TRBV7-2 and TRBJ1-4; D is unresolved. Germline V gives CDR1 SGHTA, CDR2 FQGNSA. Trimming took off 5 bases at V and 7 bases at J, with 17 bases between the two ends. This CDR3 has 15 residues.

J is TRBJ1-5 and V is TRBV27; D gene ambiguous. The CDR3 totals 13 residues. V shed 5 bases and J shed 5 bases, with 10 bases lying between them. Looked up from germline, CDR1 is MNHEY and CDR2 is SMNVEV (reference sequence). The CDR3 spells CASSQRGDQPQHF. The DNA of the CDR3 is TGTGCCAGCAGTCAACGGGGTGATCAGCCCCAGCATTTT.

The chain has TRBV7-2 and TRBJ2-6; D perhaps matches TRBD1 (5 bases). Germline loops: CDR1 SGHTA, CDR2 FQGNSA. The germline V and J ends were trimmed by 3 bases and 4 bases, with 13 bases remaining between them. This CDR3 comprises 16 residues. CDR3 nucleotides: TGTGCCAGCAGCTTCCGCAGGGCAGAAGGGGCCAACGTCCTGACTTTC. Its translation: CASSFRRAEGANVLTF.

The chain is built from TRBV18 and TRBJ2-5; no reliable D call. V gave up 2 bases and J gave up 4 bases, with 8 bases separating them. CDR1 is KGHSH, CDR2 LQKENI, per germline. The CDR3 covers 13 residues. The CDR3 nucleotides are TGTGCCAGCTCACCAGACTGGAGAGAGACCCAGTACTTC. Encoded protein: CASSPDWRETQYF.

CDR3 amino acids: CASSYQTGDYGYTF. For the CDR3, the DNA is TGTGCCAGCAGTTACCAAACAGGGGACTATGGCTACACCTTC. The V gene is TRBV6-6, the J gene TRBJ1-2; 7 bases line up with TRBD1. Germline CDR1 is MNHNY and CDR2 is SVGAGI (reference sequence). Losses at the gene ends were 2 bases for V and 3 bases for J; bases not matched to a gene: 3. CDR3 length: 14 residues.

V gene TRBV10-3 combines with J gene TRBJ2-7; D is possibly TRBD1 or TRBD2 (5 bases each). CDR1 and CDR2 from the germline V gene are ENHRY and SYGVKD. The CDR3 runs to 12 residues. Trimming shortened V by 3 bases and J by 6 bases, and 9 bases separated the two germline ends. The CDR3 loop is CAISEEGPEQYF. CDR3 nucleotides: TGTGCCATCAGTGAAGAGGGGCCCGAGCAGTACTTC.